The text below deals with one TCR beta chain. CDR3 length equals 16 residues. The data belong to a study of OX40 agonist ivuxolimab in advanced cancers. Sequencing was performed with immunoSEQ multiplex PCR; in TCRdb, only in-frame clones are kept and a portion is missing. The repertoire consists of approximately 47,000 clones, with about 93% occurring once and the leading ten covering 6% to 8%. The source is an adult with an advanced solid tumor such as melanoma, head and neck, liver or kidney cancer. This chain uses TRBV21-1 with TRBJ2-5; the D call in the table, TRBD1, was not verified against the DNA. TRBV21-1 is a pseudogene segment. This specimen was CD4+ or CD8+ T cells sorted from blood, taken in a trial of the OX40 agonist ivuxolimab. The CDR3 loop is CASSKPTDDRFGTQYF. In nucleotides, the CDR3 is TGTGCCAGCAGCAAGCCTACTGACGACAGGTTCGGGACCCAGTACTTC.